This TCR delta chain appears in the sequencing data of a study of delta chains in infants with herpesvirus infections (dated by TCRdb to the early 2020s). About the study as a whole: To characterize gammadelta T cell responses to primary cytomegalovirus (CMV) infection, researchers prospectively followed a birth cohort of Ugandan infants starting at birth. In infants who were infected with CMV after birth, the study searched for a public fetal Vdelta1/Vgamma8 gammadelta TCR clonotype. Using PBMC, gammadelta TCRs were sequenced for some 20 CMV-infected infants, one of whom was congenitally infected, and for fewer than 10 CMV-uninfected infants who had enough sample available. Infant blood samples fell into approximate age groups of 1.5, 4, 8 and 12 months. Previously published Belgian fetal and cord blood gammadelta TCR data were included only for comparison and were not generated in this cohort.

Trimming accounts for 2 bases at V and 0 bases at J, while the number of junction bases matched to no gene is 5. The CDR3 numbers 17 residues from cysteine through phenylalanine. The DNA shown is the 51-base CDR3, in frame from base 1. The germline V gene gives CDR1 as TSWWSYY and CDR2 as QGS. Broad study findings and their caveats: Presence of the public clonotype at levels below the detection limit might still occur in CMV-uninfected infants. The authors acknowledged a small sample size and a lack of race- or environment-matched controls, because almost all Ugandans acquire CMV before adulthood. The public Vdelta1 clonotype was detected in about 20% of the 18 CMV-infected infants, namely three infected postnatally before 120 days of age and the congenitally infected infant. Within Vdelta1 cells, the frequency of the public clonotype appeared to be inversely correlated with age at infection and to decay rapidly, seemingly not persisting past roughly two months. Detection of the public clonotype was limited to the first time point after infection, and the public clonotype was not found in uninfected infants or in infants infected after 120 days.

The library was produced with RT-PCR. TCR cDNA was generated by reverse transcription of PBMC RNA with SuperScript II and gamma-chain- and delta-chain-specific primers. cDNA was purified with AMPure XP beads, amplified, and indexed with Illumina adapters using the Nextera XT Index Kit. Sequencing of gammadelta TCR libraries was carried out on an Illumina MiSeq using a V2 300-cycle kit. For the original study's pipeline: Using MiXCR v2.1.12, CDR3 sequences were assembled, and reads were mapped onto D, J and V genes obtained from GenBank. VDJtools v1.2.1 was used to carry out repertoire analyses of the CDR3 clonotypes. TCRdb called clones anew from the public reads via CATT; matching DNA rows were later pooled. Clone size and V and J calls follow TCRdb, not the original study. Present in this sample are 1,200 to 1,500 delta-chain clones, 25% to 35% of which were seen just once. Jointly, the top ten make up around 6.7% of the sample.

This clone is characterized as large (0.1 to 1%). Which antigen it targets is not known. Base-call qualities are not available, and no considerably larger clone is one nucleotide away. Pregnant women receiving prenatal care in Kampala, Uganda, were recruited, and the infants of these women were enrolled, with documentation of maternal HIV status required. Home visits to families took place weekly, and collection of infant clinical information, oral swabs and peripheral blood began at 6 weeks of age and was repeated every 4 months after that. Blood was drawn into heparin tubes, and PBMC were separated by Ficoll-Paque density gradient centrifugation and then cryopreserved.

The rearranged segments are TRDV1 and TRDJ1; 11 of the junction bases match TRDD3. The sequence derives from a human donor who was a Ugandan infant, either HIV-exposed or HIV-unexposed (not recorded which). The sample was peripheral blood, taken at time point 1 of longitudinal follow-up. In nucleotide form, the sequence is TGTGCTCTTGGGGAAGCTGGGGGATACAGGTACACCGATAAACTCATCTTT. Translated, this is CALGEAGGYRYTDKLIF.